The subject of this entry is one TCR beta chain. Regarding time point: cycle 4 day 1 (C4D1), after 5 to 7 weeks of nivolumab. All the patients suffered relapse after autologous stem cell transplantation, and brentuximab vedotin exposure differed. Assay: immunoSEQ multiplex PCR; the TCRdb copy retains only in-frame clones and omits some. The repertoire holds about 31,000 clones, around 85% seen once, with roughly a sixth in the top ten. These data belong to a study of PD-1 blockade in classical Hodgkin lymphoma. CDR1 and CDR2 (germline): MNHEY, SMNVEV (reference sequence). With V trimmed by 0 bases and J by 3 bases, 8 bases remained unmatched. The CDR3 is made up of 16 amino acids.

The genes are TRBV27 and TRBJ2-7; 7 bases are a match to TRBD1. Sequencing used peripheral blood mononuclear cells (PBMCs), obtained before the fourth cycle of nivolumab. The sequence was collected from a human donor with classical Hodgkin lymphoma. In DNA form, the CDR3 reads TGTGCCAGCAGTTTATCGGACAGGTGGAAATTCTACGAGCAGTACTTC. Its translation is CASSLSDRWKFYEQYF.